This T cell receptor (beta chain) was captured by sequencing in a study of T cells after yellow fever vaccination. Study results and limitations: Post-booster repertoires contained most primary-vaccination clones again (almost 97% CD4, approximately 88% CD8).

Germline V lookup: CDR1 SSHAT, CDR2 FNYEAQ (reference sequence). This CDR3 is built from 13 residues. V lost 2 bases, J lost 5 bases, and 9 bases lay in between. TCRdb re-derived calls from the 5' RACE reads in MiXCR, one entry per CDR3 protein. The data contain about 320,000 distinct CDR3 sequences, approximately 4% of them singletons. This clonotype was found many times. Antigen specificity is unknown. The sequencing here drew on PBMCs, taken 15 days after the yellow fever booster vaccination. The source is a man between 18 and 35 years old who received the YFV17D yellow fever vaccine. V is TRBV7-7 and J is TRBJ2-5; D is ambiguous. In DNA form, the CDR3 reads TGTGCCAGCAGCTTACGGTTTAGGGAGACCCAGTACTTC. Its protein product is CASSLRFRETQYF.